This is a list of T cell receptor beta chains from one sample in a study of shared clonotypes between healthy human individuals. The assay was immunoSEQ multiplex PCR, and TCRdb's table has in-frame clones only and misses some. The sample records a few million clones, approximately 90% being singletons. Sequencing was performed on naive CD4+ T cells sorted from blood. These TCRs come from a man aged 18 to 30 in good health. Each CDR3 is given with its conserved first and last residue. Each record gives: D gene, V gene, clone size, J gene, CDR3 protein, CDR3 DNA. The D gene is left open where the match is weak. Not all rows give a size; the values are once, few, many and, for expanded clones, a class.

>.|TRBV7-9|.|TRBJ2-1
CASSLGSVNEQFF
TGTGCCAGCAGCTTGGGGTCGGTCAATGAGCAGTTCTTC
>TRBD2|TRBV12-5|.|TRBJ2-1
CASGPTSGRANEQFF
TGTGCTAGTGGACCGACTAGCGGGAGGGCCAATGAGCAGTTCTTC
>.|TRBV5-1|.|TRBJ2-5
CASSRGYQETQYF
TGCGCCAGCAGCCGGGGGTACCAAGAGACCCAGTACTTC
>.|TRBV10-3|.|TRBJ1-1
CAIKPAIGPVTEAFF
TGTGCCATCAAACCGGCAATAGGCCCCGTTACTGAAGCTTTCTTT
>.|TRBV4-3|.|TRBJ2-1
CASSQGKFYNEQFF
TGCGCCAGCAGCCAAGGGAAATTTTACAATGAGCAGTTCTTC
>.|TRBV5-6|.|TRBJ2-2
CASSQNTGELFF
TGTGCCAGCAGCCAGAACACCGGGGAGCTGTTTTTT
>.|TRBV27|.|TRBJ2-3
CASSGFETQYF
TGTGCCAGCAGTGGATTCGAGACGCAGTATTTT
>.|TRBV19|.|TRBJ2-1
CASSIGLWGSYNEQFF
TGTGCCAGTAGTATTGGGTTGTGGGGCTCCTACAATGAGCAGTTCTTC
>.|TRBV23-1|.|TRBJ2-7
CASKTLATGFRDLHEQYF
TGCGCCAGCAAAACTCTCGCCACAGGTTTTAGGGACTTGCACGAGCAGTACTTC
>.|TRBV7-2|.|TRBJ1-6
CASSLTGHNSPLHF
TGTGCCAGCAGCTTAACGGGGCATAATTCACCCCTCCACTTT
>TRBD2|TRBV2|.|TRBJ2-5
CASSETSGGETQYF
TGTGCCAGCAGCGAAACTAGCGGAGGAGAGACCCAGTACTTC
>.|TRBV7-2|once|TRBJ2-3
CASSPRTPLGNTQYF
TGTGCCAGCAGCCCCCGGACTCCCCTAGGGAATACGCAGTATTTT
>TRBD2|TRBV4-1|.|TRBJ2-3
CASTRLAGTTDTQYF
TGCGCCAGTACCCGACTAGCGGGGACCACAGATACGCAGTATTTT
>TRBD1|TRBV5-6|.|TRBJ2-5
CASSAQGQETQYF
TGTGCCAGCAGCGCACAGGGACAGGAGACCCAGTACTTC
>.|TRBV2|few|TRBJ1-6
CASSEFGGNSPLHF
TGTGCCAGCAGTGAATTTGGGGGGAATTCACCCCTCCACTTT
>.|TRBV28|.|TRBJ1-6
CASRDSNSPLHF
TGTGCCAGCAGGGACAGTAATTCACCCCTCCACTTT
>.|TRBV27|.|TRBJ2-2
CASNKMVGGRFTGELFF
TGTGCCAGCAACAAAATGGTGGGGGGCAGGTTCACCGGGGAGCTGTTTTTT
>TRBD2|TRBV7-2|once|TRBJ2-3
CASSLRLAGGTDTQYF
TGTGCCAGCAGCTTACGACTAGCGGGAGGCACAGATACGCAGTATTTT
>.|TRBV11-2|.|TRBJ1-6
CASSLEGVGNSPLHF
TGTGCCAGCAGCTTAGAGGGGGTGGGGAATTCACCCCTCCACTTT
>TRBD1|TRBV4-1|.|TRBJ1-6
CASSRIQGFGSPLHF
TGCGCCAGCAGCCGAATACAGGGGTTCGGATCACCCCTCCACTTT
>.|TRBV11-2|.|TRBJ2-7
CASSFQILGPYEQYF
TGTGCCAGCAGCTTCCAGATCCTAGGCCCTTACGAGCAGTACTTC
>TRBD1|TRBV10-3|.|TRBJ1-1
CAISPTRDSMTEAFF
TGTGCCATCAGTCCTACACGGGACAGCATGACTGAAGCTTTCTTT
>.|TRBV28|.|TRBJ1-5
CASSLAGQPQHF
TGTGCCAGCAGTTTGGCGGGGCAGCCCCAGCATTTT
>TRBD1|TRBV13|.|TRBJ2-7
CASSLDRGKTSYEQYF
TGTGCCAGCAGCTTAGACAGGGGAAAAACCTCCTACGAGCAGTACTTC
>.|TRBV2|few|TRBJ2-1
CASSGLEEGEQFF
TGTGCCAGCAGCGGACTGGAGGAGGGTGAGCAGTTCTTC
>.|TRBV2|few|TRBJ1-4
CASRTDGATNEKLFF
TGTGCCAGCAGAACCGACGGGGCAACTAATGAAAAACTGTTTTTT
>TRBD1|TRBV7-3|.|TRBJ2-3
CASSFDKGQGRDTQYF
TGTGCCAGCAGCTTTGACAAAGGACAGGGTCGGGATACGCAGTATTTT
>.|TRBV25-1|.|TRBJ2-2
CASSETTVAGGELFF
TGTGCCAGCAGTGAAACAACAGTGGCTGGCGGGGAGCTGTTTTTT
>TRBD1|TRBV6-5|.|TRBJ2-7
CASSYPGQGRGEQYF
TGTGCCAGCAGTTACCCGGGACAGGGTCGCGGCGAGCAGTACTTC
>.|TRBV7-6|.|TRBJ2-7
CASSPRTSYSYEQYF
TGTGCCAGCAGCCCCCGGACTTCCTACTCCTACGAGCAGTACTTC